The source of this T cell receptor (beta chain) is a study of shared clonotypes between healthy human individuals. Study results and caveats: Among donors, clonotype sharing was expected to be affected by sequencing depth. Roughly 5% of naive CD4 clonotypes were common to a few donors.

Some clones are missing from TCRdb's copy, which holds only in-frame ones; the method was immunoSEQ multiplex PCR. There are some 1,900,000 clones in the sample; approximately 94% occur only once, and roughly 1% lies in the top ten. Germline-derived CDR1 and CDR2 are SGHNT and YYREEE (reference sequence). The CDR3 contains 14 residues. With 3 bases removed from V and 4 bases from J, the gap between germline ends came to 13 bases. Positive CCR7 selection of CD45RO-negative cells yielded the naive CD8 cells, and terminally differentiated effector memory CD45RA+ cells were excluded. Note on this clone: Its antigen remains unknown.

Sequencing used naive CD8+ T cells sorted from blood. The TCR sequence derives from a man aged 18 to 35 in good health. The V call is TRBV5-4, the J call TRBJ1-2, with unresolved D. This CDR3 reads CASSSWTVTYGYTF. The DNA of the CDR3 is TGTGCCAGCAGCTCTTGGACGGTCACCTATGGCTACACCTTC.